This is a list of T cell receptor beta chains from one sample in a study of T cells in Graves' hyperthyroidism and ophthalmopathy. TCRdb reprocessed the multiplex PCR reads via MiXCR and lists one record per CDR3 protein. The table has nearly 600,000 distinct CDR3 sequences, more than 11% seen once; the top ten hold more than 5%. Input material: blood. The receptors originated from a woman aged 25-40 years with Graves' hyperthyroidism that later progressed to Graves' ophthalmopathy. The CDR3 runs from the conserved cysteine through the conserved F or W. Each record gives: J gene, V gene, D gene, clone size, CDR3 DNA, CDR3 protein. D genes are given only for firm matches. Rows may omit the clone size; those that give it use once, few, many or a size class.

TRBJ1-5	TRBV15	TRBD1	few	TGTGCCACCAGCAGTGGAGGACAGGGTGGTCGGCCCCAGCATTTT	CATSSGGQGGRPQHF
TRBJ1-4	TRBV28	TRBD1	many	TGTGCCAGCGCCGAAGGGGGCTTCAATGAAAAACTGTTTTTT	CASAEGGFNEKLFF
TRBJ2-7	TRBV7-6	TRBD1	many	TGTGCCAGCAGCTTTGGGGACAGGGCATCCTACGAGCAGTACTTC	CASSFGDRASYEQYF
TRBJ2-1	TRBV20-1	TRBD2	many	TGCAGTGCCCCCCGCGGGAGGGTTAATGAGCAGTTCTTC	CSAPRGRVNEQFF
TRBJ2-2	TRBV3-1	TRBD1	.	TGTGCCAGCAGCCAACAGGGGGCGAACACCGGGGAGCTGTTTTTT	CASSQQGANTGELFF
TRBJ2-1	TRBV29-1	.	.	TGCAGCGTTGGATGGCGGGGAAGCTCCTACAATGAGCAGTTCTTC	CSVGWRGSSYNEQFF
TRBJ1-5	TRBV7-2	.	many	TGTGCCAGCAGCTTAGTAGGAGTCAGTCGAGTTAATCAGCCCCAGCATTTT	CASSLVGVSRVNQPQHF
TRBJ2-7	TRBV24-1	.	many	TGTGCCACCAGCTTGGGCCAATCCTACGAGCAGTACTTC	CATSLGQSYEQYF
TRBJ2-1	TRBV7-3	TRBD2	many	TGTGCCAGCAGCTTAAGTGGTAGGGGCGGGAGGTCATACAATGAGCAGTTCTTC	CASSLSGRGGRSYNEQFF
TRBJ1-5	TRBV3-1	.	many	TGTGCCAGCACCATAGGGACGAGCAATCAGCCCCAGCATTTT	CASTIGTSNQPQHF
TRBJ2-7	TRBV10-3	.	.	TGTGCCGCCACCCCCCAGGGGAAAGCGTACGAGCAGTACTTC	CAATPQGKAYEQYF
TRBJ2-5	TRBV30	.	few	TGTGCCTGGAGGAGGAGACAGTCACCAGAGACCCAGTACTTC	CAWRRRQSPETQYF
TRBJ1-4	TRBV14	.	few	TGTGCCAGCAGCCAGACAGGAAGGCCGGAAAAACTGTTTTTT	CASSQTGRPEKLFF
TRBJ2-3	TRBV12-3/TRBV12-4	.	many	TGTGCCAGCAGGAGCCTAGGTTTGGATACGCAGTATTTT	CASRSLGLDTQYF
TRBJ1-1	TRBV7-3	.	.	TGCGCCAGCAGCCACGGGTTCTTGGGGGCTTTCTTT	CASSHGFLGAFF
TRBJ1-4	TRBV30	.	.	TGTGCCTGGAGTGCCGGGACACCCGGAGAAAAACTGTTTTTT	CAWSAGTPGEKLFF
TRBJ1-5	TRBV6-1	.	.	TGTGCCAGCAGAGCGACAGAGTTCATCAATCAGCCCCAGCATTTT	CASRATEFINQPQHF
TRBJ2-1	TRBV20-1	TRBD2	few	TGCAGTGCCGTACTAGCGGGGAATGAGCAGTTCTTC	CSAVLAGNEQFF
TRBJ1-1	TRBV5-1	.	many	TGCGCCAGCAGCTTGTGGACAGTTCGGAAAGACACTGAAGCTTTCTTT	CASSLWTVRKDTEAFF
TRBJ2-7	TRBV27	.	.	TGTGCCTCCCGGGACTCCCTCGACGAGCAGTACTTC	CASRDSLDEQYF
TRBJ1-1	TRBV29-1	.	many	TGCAGCGTTGAACAGAACACTGAAGCTTTCTTT	CSVEQNTEAFF
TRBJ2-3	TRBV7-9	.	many	TGTGCCAGCAGCTTAAGAGATACCCCAGATACGCAGTATTTT	CASSLRDTPDTQYF
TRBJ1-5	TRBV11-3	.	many	TGTGCCAGCAGCTGCCCTCACTGGGCTAGGAGCAATCAGCCCCAGCATTTT	CASSCPHWARSNQPQHF
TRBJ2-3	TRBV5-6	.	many	TGTGCCAGCAGCTGGGGGCCCACGCCCCCAGATACGCAGTATTTT	CASSWGPTPPDTQYF
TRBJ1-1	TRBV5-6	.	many	TGTGCCAGCAGCTTGGTGGGATCTGGACAGAACACTGAAGCTTTCTTT	CASSLVGSGQNTEAFF
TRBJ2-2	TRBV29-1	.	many	TGCAGCGTTACAGGCCGGAACACCGGGGAGCTGTTTTTT	CSVTGRNTGELFF
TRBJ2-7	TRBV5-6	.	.	TGTGCCAGCAGCTTGCCCGCGGCGGCAGGTGACTACGAGCAGTACTTC	CASSLPAAAGDYEQYF
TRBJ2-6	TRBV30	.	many	TGTGCCTGGACTGGATCTGGGGCCAACGTCCTGACTTTC	CAWTGSGANVLTF
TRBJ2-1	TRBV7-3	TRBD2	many	TGTGCCAGCAGCCAGACTAGCGGGACGAACAATGAGCAGTTCTTC	CASSQTSGTNNEQFF
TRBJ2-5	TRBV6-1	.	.	TGTGCCAGCAGCCCTTATATGGGGACCGAGACCCAGTACTTC	CASSPYMGTETQYF
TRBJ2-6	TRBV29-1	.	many	TGCAGCGTTGAAACAGTGCCTGGGGCCAACGTCCTGACTTTC	CSVETVPGANVLTF
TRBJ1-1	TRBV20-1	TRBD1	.	TGCAGTGCCCCCGGACAGGGCACTGAAGCTTTATTT	CSAPGQGTEALF
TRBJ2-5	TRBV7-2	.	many	TGTGCCAGCAGCCCCCCCCTTCGTTCGGAGACCCAGTACTTC	CASSPPLRSETQYF
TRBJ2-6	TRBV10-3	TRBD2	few	TGTGCCATCAGTGAAGAGTATCGGAGCGGGAGCTCTGGGGCCAACGTCCTGACTTTC	CAISEEYRSGSSGANVLTF
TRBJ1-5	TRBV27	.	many	TGTGCCAGCAGTTTATTGGGCATAAATCAGCCCCAGCATTTT	CASSLLGINQPQHF
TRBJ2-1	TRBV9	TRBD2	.	TGTGCCAGCAGCGCCATAGCGGGAGCCTACAATGAGCAGTTCTTC	CASSAIAGAYNEQFF
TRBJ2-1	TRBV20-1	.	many	TGCAGTGCTAGAGCCTCTGGGTACCTTACCTACAATGAGCAGTTCTTC	CSARASGYLTYNEQFF
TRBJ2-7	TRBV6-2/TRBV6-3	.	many	TGTGCCAGCAGTTACTCTGGCTACACCTCCTACGAGCAGTACTTC	CASSYSGYTSYEQYF
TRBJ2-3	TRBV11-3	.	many	TGTGCCAGCAGCCCCCGAGGGTCAGATACGCAGTATTTT	CASSPRGSDTQYF
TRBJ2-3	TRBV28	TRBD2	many	TGTGCCAGCAGTTACCTAGCGGGTACAGATACGCAGTATTTT	CASSYLAGTDTQYF
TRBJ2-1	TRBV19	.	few	TGTGCCAGTAGTATAGATTCCCCCTCGGTGGGGGGGCAGTTCTTC	CASSIDSPSVGGQFF
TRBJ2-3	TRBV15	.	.	TGTGCCACCCGTTTACCGACAGTCACAGATACGCAGTATTTT	CATRLPTVTDTQYF
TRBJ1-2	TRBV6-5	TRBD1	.	TGTGCCAGCAGTTACCGGACAGGGGGGAACTATGGCTACACCTTC	CASSYRTGGNYGYTF
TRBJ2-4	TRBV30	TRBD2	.	TGTGCCTGGAGTGCGGCGGGAGTGGAAAACATTCAGTACTTC	CAWSAAGVENIQYF
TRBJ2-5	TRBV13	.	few	TGTGCCAGCAGCAGGCGGACCCTCGGGGCCCAAGAGACCCAGTACTTC	CASSRRTLGAQETQYF
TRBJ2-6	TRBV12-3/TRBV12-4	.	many	TGTGCCAGCAGTTTATTGACAGATAGCTCTGGGGCCAACGTCCTGACTTTC	CASSLLTDSSGANVLTF
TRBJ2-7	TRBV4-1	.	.	TGCGCCAGCAGCCAAGAGGGACGGGCGGGAGAGCAGTACTTC	CASSQEGRAGEQYF
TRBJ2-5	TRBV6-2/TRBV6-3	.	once	TGTGCCAGCAGTTACTCCCAGGGGCGCCCGCAGACCCAGTACTTC	CASSYSQGRPQTQYF
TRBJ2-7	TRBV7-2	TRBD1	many	TGTGCCAGCAGCTTGGGACAGGGGTATTACGAGCAGTACTTC	CASSLGQGYYEQYF
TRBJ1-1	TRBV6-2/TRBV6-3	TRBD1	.	TGTGCCAGTAAACAGGGGTACACTGAAGCTTTCTTT	CASKQGYTEAFF
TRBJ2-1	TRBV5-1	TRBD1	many	TGCGCCAGCAGCTATACAGGGGGAACCTACAATGAGCAGTTCTTC	CASSYTGGTYNEQFF
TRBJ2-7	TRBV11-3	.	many	TGTGCCAGCACCAACAGGGTCCTCTACGAGCAGTACTTC	CASTNRVLYEQYF
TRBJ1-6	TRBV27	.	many	TGTGCCAGCACCCCCCTTGGCTCCTATAATTCACCCCTCCACTTT	CASTPLGSYNSPLHF
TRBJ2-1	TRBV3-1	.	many	TGTGCCAGCAGCCTCCGGGACTTCAATTACAATGAGCAGTTCTTC	CASSLRDFNYNEQFF
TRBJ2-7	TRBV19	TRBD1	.	TGTGCCAGTAGGGAACAGGGGGCGAGGGGTTCCTACGAGCAGTACTTC	CASREQGARGSYEQYF
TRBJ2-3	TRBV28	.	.	TGTGCCACCGCGGGCACAGATACGCAGTATTTT	CATAGTDTQYF
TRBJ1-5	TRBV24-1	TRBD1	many	TGTGCCACCAGTGAAAATGACAGGGTCGGTCAGCCCCAGCATTTT	CATSENDRVGQPQHF
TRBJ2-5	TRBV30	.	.	TGTGCCTGGACCCGTCTAGCGTTGTACCAAGAGACCCAGTACTTC	CAWTRLALYQETQYF
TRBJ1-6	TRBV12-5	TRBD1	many	TGTGCTAGTGGTGGGCAACAGGGGAGCTCCTATAATTCACCCCTCCACTTT	CASGGQQGSSYNSPLHF